Sequencing of this T cell receptor (beta chain) was carried out in a study of cytomegalovirus exposure and HLA in healthy donors. PCR primers comprised 60 Vbeta and 13 Jbeta primers. Only in-frame clones appear in the TCRdb table, and some are missing; sequencing was by immunoSEQ multiplex PCR. The data contain around 130,000 clones, approximately 80% of them singletons. Deletions cut 5 bases from V and 3 bases from J, with 10 bases between. From germline, CDR1 is MNHNY and CDR2 SVGAGI (reference sequence). This CDR3 region has 13 residues. This sequence was found in a woman between 18 and 30 years old in good health and CMV-seronegative. Source material: PBMCs. The chain combines TRBV6-6 with TRBJ2-5; D is possibly TRBD1 (6 bases). The CDR3 DNA sequence: TGTGCCAGCAGTCCTTACAGGGAAGAGACCCAGTACTTC. It specifies CASSPYREETQYF.